The 21 T cell receptor beta chains below all came from one sample that was sequenced in a study of T cells in Graves' hyperthyroidism and ophthalmopathy. Regions amplified from RNA transcripts were the TCR beta CDR3 regions. With the HTBI primer set, the TCR CDR3 went through a first round of RT-PCR. TCRdb passed the multiplex PCR reads through MiXCR, listing each CDR3 protein once. The table has some 600,000 distinct CDR3 sequences, roughly 14% seen once; the top ten hold 5.5% to 7.5%. The sample taken for sequencing was blood. The receptor source for this set is a woman in her 30s with Graves' hyperthyroidism that later progressed to Graves' ophthalmopathy.

The chain uses TRBV28 and TRBJ1-1, with 7 bases lining up with TRBD1. The V segment lost 8 bases and the J segment 4 bases; nucleotides outside the gene matches: 7. CDR3 length: 13 residues. Germline CDR1 and CDR2: MDHEN and SYDVKM. Written as DNA, the CDR3 is TGTGCCAGCGGGGGGACAGTTCCCACTGAAGCTTTCTTT. Its protein is CASGGTVPTEAFF. The entire variable domain, with the rest obtained from reference TRBV28 and TRBJ1-1, is as follows: DVKVTQSSRYLVKRTGEKVFLECVQDMDHENMFWYRQDPGLGLRLIYFSYDVKMKEKGDIPEGYSVSREKKERFSLILESASTNQTSMYLCASGGTVPTEAFFGQGTRLTVV.

This clonotype was seen repeatedly, ten times or more. The CDR3 is CASSSGDSVETQYF. The CDR3, as DNA: TGTGCCAGCAGCTCTGGGGACTCCGTTGAGACCCAGTACTTC. The chain has TRBV11-1 and TRBJ2-5; TRBD2 might be the D (6 bases). Germline CDR1 and CDR2: SGHAT and FQDESV (reference sequence). V was trimmed by 4 bases and J by 5 bases, leaving 14 bases between them. The CDR3 is 14 amino acids.

This clonotype showed up many times. J is TRBJ2-7 and V is TRBV27; perhaps TRBD2 as D (6 bases). The CDR3 extends over 14 amino acids. The germline gives CDR1 MNHEY, CDR2 SMNVEV (reference sequence). The V and J ends lost 5 bases and 3 bases respectively, with 14 bases between them. CDR3 sequence (DNA): TGTGCCAGCAGTGCTATAGCGGCACGCTACGAGCAGTACTTC. It is translated as CASSAIAARYEQYF.

As to this clonotype: A much larger clone lies one base from this, so it may be a read error. The CDR3 does not end in the conserved phenylalanine or tryptophan, so this is likely a read error. The chain is built from TRBV12-3 or TRBV12-4 and TRBJ2-5; TRBD2 matches 9 bases. The junction had 3 bases not matched to a gene; V was cut back by 0 bases and J by 1 base. This CDR3 has 16 amino acids. The CDR3 protein is CASSLALAGPQETQYL. In DNA, the CDR3 is TGTGCCAGCAGTTTAGCGCTAGCGGGACCCCAAGAGACCCAGTACCTC.

This clonotype was detected ten times or more. This chain joins TRBV27 and TRBJ2-2, with D perhaps TRBD1 or TRBD2 (6 bases each). Germline V gene sequence: CDR1 MNHEY, CDR2 SMNVEV (reference sequence). Trimming removed 5 bases at V and 3 bases at J, with 10 bases between. There are 14 residues in the CDR3. This CDR3 is CASSGGPHTGELFF. CDR3 nucleotide sequence: TGTGCCAGCAGTGGGGGGCCTCACACCGGGGAGCTGTTTTTT.

The table lists this clonotype with many counts. The rearrangement uses TRBV18 and TRBJ1-5; a possible D gene is TRBD1 (5 bases). The CDR3 runs 16 residues. Trimming stripped 6 bases from V and 0 bases from J, with 15 bases between. From germline, CDR1 is KGHSH and CDR2 LQKENI. CDR3 protein: CASSSEGSYSNQPQHF. DNA of the CDR3: TGTGCCAGCTCTTCGGAGGGGAGTTATAGCAATCAGCCCCAGCATTTT.

Of note for this clonotype: A read error is possible here, since a much larger clone lies one base away. The J gene is TRBJ1-3, the V gene TRBV20-1; no clear D gene. V dropped 1 base and J dropped 2 bases, with 21 bases sitting between them. CDR3 length equals 18 residues. Germline lookup yields CDR1 DFQATT and CDR2 SNEGSKA (reference sequence). The CDR3 is CSARVSDVMRRAGNTIYF. DNA of the CDR3: TGCAGTGCTAGAGTTTCTGACGTGATGCGGAGAGCTGGAAACACCATATATTTT.

This chain joins TRBV11-2 and TRBJ2-1, with a possible D match to TRBD1 (6 bases). V lost 0 bases to trimming and J lost 4 bases, with 10 bases between them. CDR1 is SGHAT and CDR2 is FQNNGV in the germline V gene. The CDR3 is made up of 15 amino acids. The CDR3 DNA follows: TGTGCCAGCAGCTTAGAGGGGGCGAGGTACAATGAGCAGTTCTTC. It yields the protein CASSLEGARYNEQFF.

The sample holds many counts of this clonotype. The J gene is TRBJ2-5, the V gene TRBV27; 10 nucleotides agree with TRBD2. The V and J ends lost 5 bases and 4 bases, in that order; junction bases with no gene match: 10. Germline V lookup: CDR1 MNHEY, CDR2 SMNVEV (reference sequence). The CDR3 loop spans 16 amino acids. CDR3 protein: CASSGVEGLALETQYF. As DNA, the CDR3 is TGTGCCAGCAGTGGGGTGGAGGGACTAGCGTTAGAGACCCAGTACTTC.

This clonotype has a count of ten or more. The CDR3 reads CSARGQGQSSYNEQFF. CDR3 sequence (DNA): TGCAGTGCTAGAGGACAGGGACAAAGCTCCTACAATGAGCAGTTCTTC. The chain recombines TRBV20-1 with TRBJ2-1, with 7 bases aligning to TRBD1. Losses at the gene ends were 1 base for V and 0 bases for J; bases not matched to a gene: 6. Germline-derived CDR1 and CDR2 are DFQATT and SNEGSKA (reference sequence). The CDR3 extends over 16 amino acids.

This clonotype was seen at least ten times. The CDR3: CASGLVDAGVSNTEAFF. The CDR3 DNA sequence: TGTGCTAGTGGTTTGGTAGACGCAGGGGTCTCGAACACTGAAGCTTTCTTT. The chain recombines TRBV12-5 with TRBJ1-1; D may be TRBD1 (6 bases). This CDR3 is built from 17 residues. V was shortened by 0 bases and J by 1 base, with 15 bases between the two germline ends. Germline CDR1 is LGHNT and CDR2 is FRNRAP.

The V gene is TRBV12-3 or TRBV12-4, the J gene TRBJ2-6; the D is unclear. The CDR3 length is 18 residues. V lost 6 bases and J lost 11, with 29 bases in between. CDR3 bases: TGTGCCAGCAGAAAATCGATGAACGCCGGCACCGGGCTCGACGTCCTGACTTTC. It codes for CASRKSMNAGTGLDVLTF.

This clonotype occurred many times. J is TRBJ1-1 and V is TRBV5-1, with D perhaps TRBD1 (6 bases). The CDR3 is made up of 15 amino acids. Trimming pared 0 bases from V and 6 bases from J, leaving 15 bases between. Germline V gene data show CDR1 as SGHRS and CDR2 as YFSETQ. The chain's CDR3 is CASSLALGGTAEAFF. DNA for the CDR3: TGCGCCAGCAGCTTGGCCCTTGGGGGCACGGCTGAAGCTTTCTTT. The entire variable domain, with the rest obtained from reference TRBV5-1 and TRBJ1-1, is as follows: KAGVTQTPRYLIKTRGQQVTLSCSPISGHRSVSWYQQTPGQGLQFLFEYFSETQRNKGNFPGRFSGRQFSNSRSEMNVSTLELGDSALYLCASSLALGGTAEAFFGQGTRLTVV.

This chain uses TRBV5-1 with TRBJ1-4; a possible D gene is TRBD1 (6 bases). This CDR3 has 14 residues. The V gene lost 0 bases and the J gene lost 8 bases, with 11 bases spanning the gap. CDR1 is SGHRS, CDR2 YFSETQ, per germline. CDR3 DNA sequence: TGCGCCAGCAGCTTGGATAGGCAGGGGGAAAAACTGTTTTTT. Protein sequence: CASSLDRQGEKLFF.

The chain uses TRBV30 and TRBJ1-5; the D gene is possibly TRBD1 (6 bases). Trimming removed 2 bases from V and 5 bases from J, with 13 bases in between. The CDR3 length is 14 residues. Germline V gene sequence: CDR1 GTSNPN, CDR2 SVGIG (reference sequence). CDR3 loop: CAWSSLDSHQPQHF. The CDR3 DNA sequence: TGTGCCTGGAGTTCATTGGACAGCCATCAGCCCCAGCATTTT. Using reference TRBV30 and TRBJ1-5 for the parts outside the CDR3, the full variable domain is SQTIHQWPATLVQPVGSPLSLECTVEGTSNPNLYWYRQAAGRGLQLLFYSVGIGQISSEVPQNLSASRPQDRQFILSSKKLLLSDSGFYLCAWSSLDSHQPQHFGDGTRLSIL.

This clonotype was observed a handful of times. This chain connects TRBV5-4 to TRBJ2-7; D possibly corresponds to TRBD1 (6 bases). Germline values: CDR1 SGHNT, CDR2 YYREEE (reference sequence). The V end was cut by 4 bases, the J end by 1 base, with 12 bases between. This CDR3 spans 14 amino acids. CDR3 sequence: CASSAGDKSYEQYF. The CDR3 region has the DNA TGTGCCAGCAGCGCCGGGGACAAATCCTACGAGCAGTACTTC. The full variable domain, in which reference TRBV5-4 and TRBJ2-7 provide the parts outside the CDR3, is ETGVTQSPTHLIKTRGQQVTLRCSSQSGHNTVSWYQQALGQGPQFIFQYYREEENGRGNFPPRFSGLQFPNYSSELNVNALELDDSALYLCASSAGDKSYEQYFGPGTRLTVT.

This clonotype was detected ten times or more. This chain connects TRBV7-9 to TRBJ2-1; TRBD1 might be the D (7 bases). Trimming took 1 base from V and 12 from J, leaving 16 bases between them. Germline values: CDR1 SEHNR, CDR2 FQNEAQ (reference sequence). This CDR3 has 14 residues. CDR3 nucleotide sequence: TGTGCCAGCAGCTTAGTGTCCCAGGGGGGTTTGCAGTTCTTC. This encodes CASSLVSQGGLQFF.

This clonotype was seen only a few times. The chain joins TRBV6-5 to TRBJ1-2, with 7 positions matching TRBD1. V trimming: 2 bases; J trimming: 3 bases; junction bases outside the gene matches: 3. CDR1 is MNHEY, CDR2 SVGAGI, per germline. The CDR3 is 14 amino acids. The chain's CDR3 is CASSYTGVDYGYTF. The CDR3, as DNA: TGTGCCAGCAGTTACACAGGGGTTGACTATGGCTACACCTTC.

The chain uses TRBV5-4 and TRBJ2-1; TRBD2 matches at 7 bases. The CDR3 has 16 amino acids. V lost 0 bases and J lost 5; bases outside the gene matches: 8. CDR1 and CDR2 from the germline V gene are SGHNT and YYREEE (reference sequence). The CDR3 spells CASSLAGASGDNEQFF. The CDR3 DNA is TGTGCCAGCAGCTTGGCTGGGGCTAGCGGAGACAATGAGCAGTTCTTC.

This clonotype appeared a few times. The genes are TRBV29-1 and TRBJ2-7; TRBD1 matches at 9 bases. V lost 5 bases, J lost 4 bases, and 6 bases stayed unmatched. CDR1 SQVTM and CDR2 ANQGSEA come from the germline V gene. The length of the CDR3 is 13 residues. CDR3 protein: CSVPGTGKYEQYF. CDR3 nucleotide sequence: TGCAGCGTTCCCGGGACAGGGAAATACGAGCAGTACTTC.

This clonotype was picked up many times. The V gene is TRBV30, the J gene TRBJ2-1; D unresolved. Trimming removed 5 bases at V and 6 bases at J, with 5 bases between. This CDR3 is built from 10 residues. Germline values: CDR1 GTSNPN, CDR2 SVGIG (reference sequence). The CDR3 bases are TGTGCCTGGGGGCCCAATGAGCAGTTCTTC. Residues: CAWGPNEQFF.